One sample yielded the 30 T cell receptor beta chains listed below, sequenced in a study of blood T cells in healthy people across ages. Next came a second PCR, run for about 6 to 11 cycles, which used a sample-barcoded 5' primer along with a J-beta primer mix. TCRdb itself ran the 5' RACE reads through MiXCR, one entry per CDR3 protein. The table records around 1,600,000 distinct CDR3 sequences, roughly two fifths of them present only once. The sequenced sample was blood. The receptors here all came from a woman in her late teens or twenties in good health.

The chain recombines TRBV7-3 with TRBJ2-5; a possible D gene is TRBD1 (5 bases). This CDR3 has 16 residues. The V end was cut by 5 bases, the J end by 2 bases, with 18 bases between. Germline V gene sequence: CDR1 SGHTA, CDR2 FQGTGA. CDR3 amino acids: CASSRSGRLGQETQYF. The CDR3 DNA sequence: TGTGCCAGCAGCAGGTCAGGGCGTTTGGGTCAAGAGACCCAGTACTTC.

The V and J genes are TRBV4-3 and TRBJ2-3, with D possibly being TRBD2 (5 bases). V was trimmed by 4 bases and J by 6 bases, leaving 11 bases between them. Looked up from germline, CDR1 is LGHNA and CDR2 is YSLEER. This CDR3 has 13 amino acids. CDR3 coding DNA: TGCGCCAGCAGCCGTGGGGAGAGGGATACGCAGTATTTT. It translates to CASSRGERDTQYF.

The chain is built from TRBV7-9 and TRBJ1-1; D possibly corresponds to TRBD1 (6 bases). Germline CDR1 SEHNR, CDR2 FQNEAQ (reference sequence). The CDR3 totals 16 residues. Trimming took 0 bases from V and 6 from J, leaving 17 bases between them. DNA for the CDR3: TGTGCCAGCAGCTTAGCGCGGGGAGGGGGGGCCTCTGAAGCTTTCTTT. This encodes CASSLARGGGASEAFF.

This rearrangement joins TRBV20-1 to TRBJ2-5; D is possibly TRBD2 (6 bases). The germline gives CDR1 DFQATT, CDR2 SNEGSKA (reference sequence). Trimming took 2 bases from V and 5 from J, leaving 6 bases between them. This CDR3 is built from 11 residues. The CDR3 sequence: CSARLAETQYF. Written as DNA, the CDR3 is TGCAGTGCTAGACTAGCGGAGACCCAGTACTTC.

This chain connects TRBV9 to TRBJ2-3, with D possibly TRBD2 on 5 matching bases. The germline CDR1 and CDR2 sequences are SGDLS and YYNGEE. The CDR3 extends over 14 amino acids. Trimming shortened V by 2 bases and J by 2 bases, and 9 bases separated the two germline ends. The CDR3 spells CASSVERTTDTQYF. The CDR3 DNA reads as TGTGCCAGCAGCGTCGAGCGGACCACAGATACGCAGTATTTT. Full variable domain (remainder filled in from reference TRBV9 and TRBJ2-3): DSGVTQTPKHLITATGQRVTLRCSPRSGDLSVYWYQQSLDQGLQFLIQYYNGEERAKGNILERFSAQQFPDLHSELNLSSLELGDSALYFCASSVERTTDTQYFGPGTRLTVL.

This clonotype was detected only a few times. The V and J genes are TRBV25-1 and TRBJ2-7; 7 bases match TRBD1. Germline-derived CDR1 and CDR2 are MGHDK and SYGVNS. Unmatched junction bases numbered 11, after V lost 3 bases and J lost 3 bases. The CDR3 is 16 residues long. As DNA, the CDR3 is TGTGCCAGCAGTGAGCTACAGGGGAAGGAAAGCTACGAGCAGTACTTC. Translated: CASSELQGKESYEQYF.

As regards this clonotype: Compared with germline, one end of the junction differs, possibly owing to a read error. This rearrangement joins TRBV6-2 or TRBV6-3 to TRBJ2-7; 7 bases agree with TRBD2. This CDR3 is 19 amino acids long. Germline loops: CDR1 MNHEY, CDR2 SVGEGT. The DNA for the CDR3 is TGTGCCAGCGGTTACTCGAAGCTACGGGCACCGGGGGGATTCTACGAGCAGTACTTC. It specifies CASGYSKLRAPGGFYEQYF.

The chain combines TRBV28 with TRBJ1-2, with 8 positions matching TRBD1. CDR3 size: 12 residues. The V gene's germline CDR1 is MDHEN and CDR2 SYDVKM. Trimming removed 5 bases from V and 8 bases from J; junction bases left unmatched: 4. CDR3 in amino acids: CASSRTGWGYTF. The CDR3 nucleotides are TGTGCCAGCAGTCGGACAGGGTGGGGCTACACCTTC.

This clonotype turned up a few times. The V gene is TRBV20-1, the J gene TRBJ2-7, with 10 nucleotides matching TRBD1. Germline CDR1 and CDR2: DFQATT and SNEGSKA (reference sequence). The CDR3 length is 15 residues. J was trimmed by 7 bases and V by 6 bases; bases with no gene match: 15. The CDR3 protein is CSATGQGQSLREQYF. The CDR3 region has the DNA TGCAGTGCGACGGGACAGGGGCAATCTTTACGGGAGCAGTACTTC.

A few counts support this clonotype. The rearrangement joins TRBV4-3 to TRBJ2-1, with TRBD2 matching over 16 bases. The V gene's germline CDR1 is LGHNA and CDR2 YSLEER. The CDR3 has 20 residues. The trim removed 3 bases at V and 0 bases at J, leaving 8 bases unmatched. CDR3 DNA sequence: TGCGCCAGCAGCCAGCAATCGGGACTAGCGGGGGGGCGCTCCTACAATGAGCAGTTCTTC. This gives the protein CASSQQSGLAGGRSYNEQFF.

This clonotype was found many times. The chain links TRBV18 to TRBJ2-1; TRBD2 matches 9 bases. V lost 4 bases to trimming and J lost 5 bases; unmatched junction nucleotides: 3. Germline V gives CDR1 KGHSH, CDR2 LQKENI. The CDR3 extends over 14 amino acids. CDR3 protein: CASSLSGSHNEQFF. The CDR3 DNA sequence: TGTGCCAGCTCACTTAGCGGGAGCCACAATGAGCAGTTCTTC.

The chain uses TRBV6-5 and TRBJ2-7; no clear D. The CDR3 has 13 residues. V was shortened by 5 bases and J by 3 bases, with 11 bases between the two germline ends. Germline V gene lookup returns CDR1 MNHEY and CDR2 SVGAGI. CDR3 nucleotides: TGTGCCAGCAGTAACAGACGACACTACGAGCAGTACTTC. This translates into CASSNRRHYEQYF.

The chain links TRBV18 to TRBJ2-5; 14 nucleotides line up with TRBD2. V trimming: 3 bases; J trimming: 4 bases; junction bases outside the gene matches: 10. This CDR3 region has 18 residues. Per germline, CDR1 KGHSH and CDR2 LQKENI. The CDR3 loop is CASSPLSGTSGSTETQYF. The CDR3 region has the DNA TGTGCCAGCTCACCTCTATCCGGGACTAGCGGGAGTACAGAGACCCAGTACTTC.

This rearrangement joins TRBV4-3 to TRBJ2-1, with D uncertain. The ends were cut back, 1 base at V and 1 base at J, with 11 bases in the middle. There are 16 residues in the CDR3. Germline assignment: CDR1 LGHNA and CDR2 YSLEER. CDR3 sequence reads: CASSQGSVLSYNEQFF. CDR3 DNA sequence: TGCGCCAGCAGCCAAGGGAGCGTCCTATCCTACAATGAGCAGTTCTTC.

The CDR3 loop reads CASSRQRRAFGDTQYF. Here the CDR3 DNA reads TGTGCCAGCAGTCGCCAGAGGCGAGCGTTTGGAGATACGCAGTATTTT. The V and J genes are TRBV6-2 or TRBV6-3 and TRBJ2-3; D is undetermined. CDR3 length: 16 amino acids. The V gene lost 5 bases and the J gene lost 5 bases, with 20 bases spanning the gap. Germline-derived CDR1 and CDR2 are MNHEY and SVGEGT.

In this sample, this clonotype turned up once. The gene calls are TRBV5-1 and TRBJ2-3, with D perhaps assigned TRBD1 or TRBD2 (8 bases each). The length of the CDR3 is 14 residues. CDR1 and CDR2 (germline): SGHRS, YFSETQ. V was pared by 9 bases and J by 4 bases, with 18 bases between. The CDR3 nucleotides are TGCGCCACCAGGGGGCGGGGGGCCGCAGATACGCAGTATTTT. Its translation: CATRGRGAADTQYF.

This clonotype showed up just once. The V call is TRBV4-3, the J call TRBJ2-1; the D gene is possibly TRBD1 (5 bases). CDR3 length: 16 residues. Trimming took 2 bases from V and 8 from J, leaving 19 bases between them. Germline lookup yields CDR1 LGHNA and CDR2 YSLEER. The CDR3 region has the DNA TGCGCCAGCAGCCAAAACGAAGGGGCCGATGGCGATGAGCAGTTCTTC. Amino acid sequence: CASSQNEGADGDEQFF.

This clonotype was recorded a few times. This sequence joins TRBV20-1 and TRBJ2-1; perhaps D is TRBD1 or TRBD2 (6 bases each). The germline V gene encodes CDR1 DFQATT and CDR2 SNEGSKA (reference sequence). The V end lost 0 bases, the J end lost 7 bases, and 19 bases lay between the germline ends. The CDR3 runs to 16 residues. The CDR3 sequence is CSARDHSGAGRNEQFF. DNA of the CDR3: TGCAGTGCTAGAGATCATTCAGGGGCAGGGAGGAATGAGCAGTTCTTC.

The chain carries TRBV6-2 or TRBV6-3 and TRBJ2-7, with D unclear. V was clipped by 0 bases and J by 2 bases, with 8 bases between them. The CDR3 covers 14 residues. CDR1 is MNHEY, CDR2 SVGEGT, per germline. The CDR3 region is CASSYSTTAYEQYF. As DNA, the CDR3 is TGTGCCAGCAGTTACTCGACCACAGCCTACGAGCAGTACTTC.

This clonotype is a singleton in its sample. This chain joins TRBV6-1 and TRBJ1-5; 7 bases match TRBD1. This CDR3 has 14 residues. The V and J ends lost 7 bases and 9 bases, in that order; junction bases with no gene match: 12. Germline V lookup: CDR1 MNHNS, CDR2 SASEGT. The chain's CDR3 is CASTSLGQGVPQHF. For the CDR3, the DNA is TGTGCCAGCACATCTCTTGGGCAGGGGGTGCCCCAGCATTTT.

This clonotype was observed a single time. This chain links TRBV29-1 with TRBJ2-5; D ambiguous. CDR1 is SQVTM, CDR2 ANQGSEA, per germline. V lost 3 bases to trimming and J lost 2 bases, with 7 bases between them. The CDR3 length is 12 residues. The CDR3 DNA reads TGCAGCGTTGATTACAGTCAAGAGACCCAGTACTTC. It codes for CSVDYSQETQYF.

The chain carries TRBV2 and TRBJ1-1; D might be TRBD1 (6 bases). Germline CDR1 SNHLY, CDR2 FYNNEI. This CDR3 has 14 residues. V lost 5 bases and J lost 4, with 14 bases in between. The CDR3, as DNA: TGTGCCAGCAGTCAAGGGATGGGGGCCACTGAAGCTTTCTTT. It codes for CASSQGMGATEAFF. The whole variable domain, remainder taken from reference TRBV2 and TRBJ1-1, is EPEVTQTPSHQVTQMGQEVILRCVPISNHLYFYWYRQILGQKVEFLVSFYNNEISEKSEIFDDQFSVERPDGSNFTLKIRSTKLEDSAMYFCASSQGMGATEAFFGQGTRLTVV.

The V gene is TRBV5-1, the J gene TRBJ1-2; D remains unclear. Germline assignment: CDR1 SGHRS and CDR2 YFSETQ. Trimming removed 4 bases at V and 4 bases at J, with 11 bases between. This CDR3 spans 13 amino acids. The CDR3 loop reads CASSVNLFYGYTF. CDR3 in DNA: TGCGCCAGCAGCGTGAATTTATTCTATGGCTACACCTTC.

A few counts support this clonotype. The V gene is TRBV29-1, the J gene TRBJ1-1; D is ambiguous. Germline CDR1 reads SQVTM; CDR2 reads ANQGSEA. The CDR3 sequence is 13 residues long. V was trimmed by 5 bases and J by 0 bases, leaving 10 bases between them. The CDR3 region has the DNA TGCAGCGTTCTGCGGATTATGAACACTGAAGCTTTCTTT. It is translated as CSVLRIMNTEAFF.

V and J are TRBV20-1 and TRBJ2-3; 7 bases match TRBD2. From germline, CDR1 is DFQATT and CDR2 SNEGSKA (reference sequence). This CDR3 spans 17 amino acids. V was pared by 2 bases and J by 2 bases, with 13 bases of the junction left unmatched. CDR3 sequence reads: CSARCIPGGRDTDTQYF. CDR3 DNA sequence: TGCAGTGCTAGATGTATCCCTGGCGGGAGAGACACAGATACGCAGTATTTT.

This clonotype was seen a handful of times. The chain couples TRBV7-2 to TRBJ1-4; D not resolved. In germline, CDR1 is SGHTA, CDR2 FQGNSA. There are 13 residues in the CDR3. Between the trimmed V and J ends, which lost 5 bases and 6 bases, there was a span of 10 bases. The CDR3 spells CASSLREDEKLFF. The DNA for the CDR3 is TGTGCCAGCAGCCTCCGGGAGGATGAAAAACTGTTTTTT.

The J gene is TRBJ2-7, the V gene TRBV20-1, with D possibly being TRBD1 (6 bases). V was shortened by 1 base and J by 7 bases, with 14 bases between the two germline ends. Per the germline V gene, CDR1 is DFQATT and CDR2 is SNEGSKA (reference sequence). CDR3 length equals 13 residues. CDR3 sequence: CSARADRYNEQYF. The CDR3 bases are TGCAGTGCTAGAGCGGACAGATACAATGAGCAGTACTTC.

This chain links TRBV12-3 or TRBV12-4 with TRBJ2-2; D remains ambiguous. The CDR3 covers 15 residues. V was pared by 7 bases and J by 2 bases, with 14 bases between. In nucleotides, the CDR3 is TGTGCCAGCAATAGTTTAGGGAAAAACACCGGGGAGCTGTTTTTT. Protein product: CASNSLGKNTGELFF.

Remarks on this clonotype: One end of the junction fails to match germline, which may point to a read error. V gene TRBV7-2 combines with J gene TRBJ2-7; D possibly corresponds to TRBD1 (6 bases). Germline CDR1 SGHTA, CDR2 FQGNSA. This CDR3 contains 13 residues. As DNA, the CDR3 is TGTGCCAGCAGCTCGGACAGAAGTTACGTGCAGTACTTC. It encodes CASSSDRSYVQYF.

This clonotype was found a few times. V is TRBV25-1 and J is TRBJ2-7; D not certain. The end of the DNA is better explained by TRBJ2-4, so the J call may be wrong. This CDR3 contains 14 residues. Per the germline V gene, CDR1 is MGHDK and CDR2 is SYGVNS. The CDR3 bases are TGTGCCAGCAGTGAAAAGGGTGGCAAAAACATTCAGTACTTC. Encoded protein: CASSEKGGKNIQYF.